The present entry profiles one T cell receptor beta chain with its context. Here immunoSEQ multiplex PCR was the method, and the copy in TCRdb shows in-frame clones only, minus some. The table lists 400,000 to 500,000 clones, 79% of them singletons. This sample is part of a study of shared clonotypes between healthy human individuals. The sequenced sample consisted of PBMCs. This clonotype was sampled from a woman between 40 and 50 years old in good health. Some clones in this sample may be carry-over from other donors' samples.

The CDR3 DNA reads TGTGCCAGTAGGGGACTCCAAGAGACCCAGTACTTC. Encoded protein: CASRGLQETQYF. V usage is TRBV19 and J usage is TRBJ2-5; tentatively, D is TRBD2 (6 bases). CDR1 and CDR2 from the germline V gene are LNHDA and SQIVND (reference sequence). Trimming took 6 bases from V and 1 from J, leaving 6 bases between them. This CDR3 region has 12 residues.